These T cell receptor beta chains were read from a single sample in a study of a mutant IDH1 vaccine in newly diagnosed glioma. Their recognized antigens are unknown. TCRdb's table, derived via immunoSEQ multiplex PCR, lists solely in-frame clones and lacks some. The sample has tens of thousands of clones; roughly nine tenths are singletons. Sequencing was performed on PBMCs, taken from a glioma patient whose treatment included an IDH1 peptide vaccine. These receptors all stem from a woman in her fifties or sixties with glioma. Both conserved end residues are part of each CDR3. D genes are given only for firm matches. Clone size is given for some rows only: seen once, a few or many times, or a class if the clone is expanded.

D gene: NA
CDR3 length: 14
J gene: TRBJ2-7
V gene: TRBV18
clone size: NA
CDR3 protein: CASSQGPNTGEQYF
CDR3 DNA: TGTGCCAGCTCACAGGGGCCCAATACCGGCGAGCAGTACTTC

D gene: NA
CDR3 length: 16
J gene: TRBJ2-5
V gene: TRBV27
clone size: few
CDR3 protein: CASSPRPIGQGATQYF
CDR3 DNA: TGTGCCAGCAGTCCGCGCCCTATTGGGCAAGGGGCGACCCAGTACTTC

D gene: NA
CDR3 length: 12
J gene: TRBJ1-1
V gene: TRBV5-1
clone size: NA
CDR3 protein: CASSQGDTEAFF
CDR3 DNA: TGCGCCAGCAGCCAAGGGGACACTGAAGCTTTCTTT

D gene: TRBD2
CDR3 length: 15
J gene: TRBJ2-1
V gene: TRBV6-1
clone size: NA
CDR3 protein: CASSEGLAGNNEQFF
CDR3 DNA: TGTGCCAGCAGTGAAGGGCTAGCGGGGAACAATGAGCAGTTCTTC

D gene: TRBD1
CDR3 length: 15
J gene: TRBJ2-7
V gene: TRBV27
clone size: NA
CDR3 protein: CASSFRTDRGYEQYF
CDR3 DNA: TGTGCCAGCAGTTTCCGCACCGACAGGGGCTACGAGCAGTACTTC

D gene: TRBD2
CDR3 length: 14
J gene: TRBJ2-2
V gene: TRBV15
clone size: once
CDR3 protein: CATSWGLDTGELFF
CDR3 DNA: TGTGCCACCAGCTGGGGACTAGACACCGGGGAGCTGTTTTTT

D gene: TRBD1
CDR3 length: 17
J gene: TRBJ1-4
V gene: TRBV28
clone size: NA
CDR3 protein: CASSFRGQGRANEKLFF
CDR3 DNA: TGTGCCAGCAGTTTTAGGGGACAGGGTAGGGCTAATGAAAAACTGTTTTTT

D gene: TRBD2
CDR3 length: 16
J gene: TRBJ2-2
V gene: TRBV19
clone size: NA
CDR3 protein: CASSIGLAGKGGELFF
CDR3 DNA: TGTGCCAGTAGTATCGGACTAGCGGGAAAGGGCGGGGAGCTGTTTTTT

D gene: TRBD2
CDR3 length: 17
J gene: TRBJ2-5
V gene: TRBV18
clone size: NA
CDR3 protein: CASSPLPAGGPLETQYF
CDR3 DNA: TGTGCCAGCTCACCTCTGCCAGCGGGAGGGCCATTGGAGACCCAGTACTTC

D gene: NA
CDR3 length: 14
J gene: TRBJ2-3
V gene: TRBV28
clone size: NA
CDR3 protein: CATYDAKGADTQYF
CDR3 DNA: TGTGCCACCTATGACGCGAAGGGTGCAGATACGCAGTATTTT

D gene: NA
CDR3 length: 14
J gene: TRBJ2-1
V gene: TRBV7-3
clone size: NA
CDR3 protein: CASSLAGGYNEQFF
CDR3 DNA: TGTGCCAGCAGCTTGGCAGGGGGGTACAATGAGCAGTTCTTC

D gene: NA
CDR3 length: 14
J gene: TRBJ1-1
V gene: TRBV21-1
clone size: NA
CDR3 protein: CASTVPQWGTEAFF
CDR3 DNA: TGTGCCAGCACAGTCCCCCAATGGGGCACTGAAGCTTTCTTT

D gene: NA
CDR3 length: 14
J gene: TRBJ2-4
V gene: TRBV7-3
clone size: NA
CDR3 protein: CASSLNPGRGIQYF
CDR3 DNA: TGTGCCAGCAGCTTAAACCCGGGCCGAGGCATTCAGTACTTC